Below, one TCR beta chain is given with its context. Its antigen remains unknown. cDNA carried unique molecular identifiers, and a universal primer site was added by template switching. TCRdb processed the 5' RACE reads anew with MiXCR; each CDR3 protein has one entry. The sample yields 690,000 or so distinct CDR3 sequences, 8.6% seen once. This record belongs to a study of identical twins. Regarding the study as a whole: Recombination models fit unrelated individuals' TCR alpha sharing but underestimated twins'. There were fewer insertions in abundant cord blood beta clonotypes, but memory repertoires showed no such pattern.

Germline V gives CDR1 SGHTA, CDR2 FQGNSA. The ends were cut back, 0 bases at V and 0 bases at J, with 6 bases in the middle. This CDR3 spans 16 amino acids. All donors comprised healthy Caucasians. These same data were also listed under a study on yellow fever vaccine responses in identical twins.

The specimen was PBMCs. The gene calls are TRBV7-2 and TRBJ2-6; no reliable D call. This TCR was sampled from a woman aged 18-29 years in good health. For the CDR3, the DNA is TGTGCCAGCAGCTTAGCCGCTTACTCTGGGGCCAACGTCCTGACTTTC. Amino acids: CASSLAAYSGANVLTF.